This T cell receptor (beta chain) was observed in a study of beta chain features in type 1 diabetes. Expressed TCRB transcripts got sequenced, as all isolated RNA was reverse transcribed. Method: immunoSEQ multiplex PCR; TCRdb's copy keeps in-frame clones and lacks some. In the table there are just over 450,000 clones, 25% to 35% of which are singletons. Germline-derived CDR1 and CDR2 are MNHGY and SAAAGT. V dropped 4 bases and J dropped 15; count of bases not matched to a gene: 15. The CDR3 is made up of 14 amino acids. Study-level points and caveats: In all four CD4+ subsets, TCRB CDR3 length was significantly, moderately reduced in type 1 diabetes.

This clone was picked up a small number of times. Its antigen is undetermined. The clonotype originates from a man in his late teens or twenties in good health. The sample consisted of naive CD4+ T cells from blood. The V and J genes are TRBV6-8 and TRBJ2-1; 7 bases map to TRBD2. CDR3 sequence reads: CASSSGGKADPGFF. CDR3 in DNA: TGTGCCAGCAGTTCCGGGGGGAAAGCGGACCCCGGGTTCTTC.